These T cell receptor beta chains were read from a single sample in a study of blood T cell repertoires in COVID-19. Sequenced by immunoSEQ multiplex PCR; TCRdb stores in-frame clones only, minus some. The top ten clones hold about 1.4% of a sample with some 200,000 clones, 84% of them seen once. The sample comprised peripheral blood. These receptors were collected from a woman between 40 and 50 years old who had recovered from COVID-19. Both conserved end residues are part of each CDR3. The D gene is left open where the match is weak. The size field is filled for only some rows; it gives once, few, many or a size class.

D gene: -
J gene: TRBJ2-2
clone size: -
V gene: TRBV7-3
CDR3 DNA: TGTGCCAGCAGCCTGCAGGGTCCGTCCGGGGAGCTGTTTTTT
CDR3 protein: CASSLQGPSGELFF

D gene: -
J gene: TRBJ1-3
clone size: -
V gene: TRBV14
CDR3 DNA: TGTGCCAGCAGCCGGACACACGACTCTGGAAACACCATATATTTT
CDR3 protein: CASSRTHDSGNTIYF

D gene: TRBD1
J gene: TRBJ1-5
clone size: -
V gene: TRBV5-6
CDR3 DNA: TGTGCCAGCAGCTGGGGGACAGCGAGCAATCAGCCCCAGCATTTT
CDR3 protein: CASSWGTASNQPQHF

D gene: -
J gene: TRBJ2-7
clone size: -
V gene: TRBV11-3
CDR3 DNA: TGTGCCAGCAGCTTAGAGGCAGGGTCGACGCTTTCCTTCTACGAGCAGTACTTC
CDR3 protein: CASSLEAGSTLSFYEQYF

D gene: -
J gene: TRBJ2-7
clone size: -
V gene: TRBV29-1
CDR3 DNA: TGCAGCGTTCGCGGTCCGGCGGATTCCAGCTCCTACGAGCAGTACTTC
CDR3 protein: CSVRGPADSSSYEQYF

D gene: -
J gene: TRBJ1-1
clone size: -
V gene: TRBV5-6
CDR3 DNA: TGTGCCAGCAGCTTCCCAGGGATGTCCACTGAAGCTTTCTTT
CDR3 protein: CASSFPGMSTEAFF

D gene: -
J gene: TRBJ1-6
clone size: -
V gene: TRBV6-5
CDR3 DNA: TGTGCCAGCAGTTACGGCCGATTGAATTCACCCCTCCACTTT
CDR3 protein: CASSYGRLNSPLHF

D gene: TRBD2
J gene: TRBJ2-3
clone size: -
V gene: TRBV5-4
CDR3 DNA: TGTGCCAGCAGCTTGGGACTAGCGGGGATGAGCACAGATACGCAGTATTTT
CDR3 protein: CASSLGLAGMSTDTQYF

D gene: -
J gene: TRBJ1-3
clone size: -
V gene: TRBV15
CDR3 DNA: TGTGCCACCAGCAGGGATTGGGCAGACGGAAACACCATATATTTT
CDR3 protein: CATSRDWADGNTIYF

D gene: -
J gene: TRBJ2-1
clone size: -
V gene: TRBV5-5
CDR3 DNA: TGTGCCAGCAGCTGGAGCTCCTACAATGAGCAGTTCTTC
CDR3 protein: CASSWSSYNEQFF

D gene: TRBD2
J gene: TRBJ2-1
clone size: -
V gene: TRBV4-3
CDR3 DNA: TGCGCCAGCAGCCAGATAGCGGGGGGGGTTGAGCAGTTCTTC
CDR3 protein: CASSQIAGGVEQFF

D gene: TRBD1
J gene: TRBJ2-7
clone size: -
V gene: TRBV13
CDR3 DNA: TGTGCCAGCAGCCCTAGGGACAGGTCGCCCCGCATATGGTTC
CDR3 protein: CASSPRDRSPRIWF

D gene: -
J gene: TRBJ1-4
clone size: -
V gene: TRBV28
CDR3 DNA: TGTGCCAGCAGCCCTTGGCAGGGCCCTAATGAAAAACTGTTTTTT
CDR3 protein: CASSPWQGPNEKLFF

D gene: -
J gene: TRBJ1-4
clone size: few
V gene: TRBV6-1
CDR3 DNA: TGTGCCAGCAGTGACAGATCTAATGAAAAACTGTTTTTT
CDR3 protein: CASSDRSNEKLFF

D gene: -
J gene: TRBJ1-2
clone size: once
V gene: TRBV29-1
CDR3 DNA: TGCAGCGTCAACAGGGTTAGCTCCATTATTTATGGCTACACCTTC
CDR3 protein: CSVNRVSSIIYGYTF